This record covers a single T cell receptor beta chain. There are 14 residues in the CDR3. Germline loops: CDR1 SNHLY, CDR2 FYNNEI. Trimming pared 4 bases from V and 0 bases from J, leaving 7 bases between. The method was immunoSEQ multiplex PCR; TCRdb's version includes in-frame clones alone and lacks a portion of them. The sample lists some 220,000 clones, 84% occurring once. The data derive from a study of blood T cell repertoires in COVID-19. Whole-study context: The United States, Italy and Spain supplied acute and convalescent COVID-19 samples.

This TCR came from a man aged 50-59 years with active or convalescent COVID-19. This chain uses TRBV2 with TRBJ2-1, with D tentatively TRBD2 (5 bases). Sequencing was carried out using peripheral blood. CDR3 protein: CASSGGSSYNEQFF. In nucleotides, the CDR3 is TGTGCCAGCAGTGGAGGGAGCTCCTACAATGAGCAGTTCTTC. The entire variable domain, with the rest obtained from reference TRBV2 and TRBJ2-1, is as follows: EPEVTQTPSHQVTQMGQEVILRCVPISNHLYFYWYRQILGQKVEFLVSFYNNEISEKSEIFDDQFSVERPDGSNFTLKIRSTKLEDSAMYFCASSGGSSYNEQFFGPGTRLTVL.